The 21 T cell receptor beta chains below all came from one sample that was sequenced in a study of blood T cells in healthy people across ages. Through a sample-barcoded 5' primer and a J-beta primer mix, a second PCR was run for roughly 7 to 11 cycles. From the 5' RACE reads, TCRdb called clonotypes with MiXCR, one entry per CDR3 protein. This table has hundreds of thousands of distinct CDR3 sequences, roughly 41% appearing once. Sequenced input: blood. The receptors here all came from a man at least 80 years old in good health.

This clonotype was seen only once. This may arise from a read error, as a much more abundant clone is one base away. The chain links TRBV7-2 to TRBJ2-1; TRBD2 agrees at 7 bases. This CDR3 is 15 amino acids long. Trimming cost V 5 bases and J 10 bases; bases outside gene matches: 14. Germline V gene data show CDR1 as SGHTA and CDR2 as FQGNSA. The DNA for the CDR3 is TGTGCCAGCAGCGGGCGGGCGGGAGTGGTATACGAGCAGTTCTTC. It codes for CASSGRAGVVYEQFF.

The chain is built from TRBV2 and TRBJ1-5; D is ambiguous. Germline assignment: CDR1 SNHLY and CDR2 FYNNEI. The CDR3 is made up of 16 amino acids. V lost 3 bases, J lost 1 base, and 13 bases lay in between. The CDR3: CASSDWDMSSNQPQHF. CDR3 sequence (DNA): TGTGCCAGCAGTGATTGGGATATGTCAAGCAATCAGCCCCAGCATTTT.

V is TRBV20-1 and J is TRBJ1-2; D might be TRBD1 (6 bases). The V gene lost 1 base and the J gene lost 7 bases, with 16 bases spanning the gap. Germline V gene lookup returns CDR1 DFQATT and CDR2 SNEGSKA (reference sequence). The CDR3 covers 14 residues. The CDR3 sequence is CSARASGGRGGYTF. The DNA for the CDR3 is TGCAGTGCTAGAGCGTCCGGGGGCAGGGGTGGCTACACCTTC.

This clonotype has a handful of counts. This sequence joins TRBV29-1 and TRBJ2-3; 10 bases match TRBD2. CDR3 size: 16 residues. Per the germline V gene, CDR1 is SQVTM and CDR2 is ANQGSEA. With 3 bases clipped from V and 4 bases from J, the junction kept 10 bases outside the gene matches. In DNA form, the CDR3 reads TGCAGCGTTGAGCTCCAGCGGGGGGGGGTCGCAGATACGCAGTATTTT. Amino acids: CSVELQRGGVADTQYF.

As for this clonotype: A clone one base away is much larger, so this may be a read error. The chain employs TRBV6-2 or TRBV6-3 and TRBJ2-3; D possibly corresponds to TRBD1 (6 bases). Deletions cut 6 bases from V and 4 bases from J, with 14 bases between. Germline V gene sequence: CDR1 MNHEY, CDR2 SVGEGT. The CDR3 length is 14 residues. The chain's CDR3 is CASRGASRADTQYF. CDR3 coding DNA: TGTGCCAGCAGGGGGGCTAGCAGAGCAGATACGCAGTATTTT.

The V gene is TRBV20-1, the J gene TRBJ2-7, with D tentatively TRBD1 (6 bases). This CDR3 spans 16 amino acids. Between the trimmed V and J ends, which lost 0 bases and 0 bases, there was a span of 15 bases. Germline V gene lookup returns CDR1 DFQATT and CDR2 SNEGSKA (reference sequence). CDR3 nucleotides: TGCAGTGCTAGAGATTCCCTACAGGGAACCTCCTACGAGCAGTACTTC. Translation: CSARDSLQGTSYEQYF.

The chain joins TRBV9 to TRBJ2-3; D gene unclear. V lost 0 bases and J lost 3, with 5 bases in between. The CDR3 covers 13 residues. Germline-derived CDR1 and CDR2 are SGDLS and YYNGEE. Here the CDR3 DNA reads TGTGCCAGCAGCGTAGCGGAAACAGATACGCAGTATTTT. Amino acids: CASSVAETDTQYF. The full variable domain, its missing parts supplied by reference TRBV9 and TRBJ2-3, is DSGVTQTPKHLITATGQRVTLRCSPRSGDLSVYWYQQSLDQGLQFLIQYYNGEERAKGNILERFSAQQFPDLHSELNLSSLELGDSALYFCASSVAETDTQYFGPGTRLTVL.

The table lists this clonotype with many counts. The CDR3 nucleotides are TGTGCCAGCAGCCAAATAACCGGAATATACGAGCAGTACTTC. It is translated as CASSQITGIYEQYF. V and J are TRBV4-2 and TRBJ2-7, with D uncertain. The V gene's germline CDR1 is LGHNA and CDR2 YNFKEQ. The CDR3 loop spans 14 amino acids. V lost 2 bases and J lost 4, with 12 bases in between.

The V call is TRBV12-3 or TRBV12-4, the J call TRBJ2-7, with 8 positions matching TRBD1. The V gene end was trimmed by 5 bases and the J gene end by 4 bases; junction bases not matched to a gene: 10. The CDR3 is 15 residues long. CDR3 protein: CASSLRTGSRYEQYV. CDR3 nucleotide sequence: TGTGCCAGCAGTCTACGGACAGGGTCCCGTTACGAGCAGTACGTC.

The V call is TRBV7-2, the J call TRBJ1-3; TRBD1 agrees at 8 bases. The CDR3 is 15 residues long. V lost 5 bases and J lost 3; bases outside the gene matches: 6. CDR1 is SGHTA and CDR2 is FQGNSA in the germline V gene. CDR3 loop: CASSRDRGFGNTIYF. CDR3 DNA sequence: TGTGCCAGCAGCCGCGACAGGGGCTTTGGAAACACCATATATTTT.

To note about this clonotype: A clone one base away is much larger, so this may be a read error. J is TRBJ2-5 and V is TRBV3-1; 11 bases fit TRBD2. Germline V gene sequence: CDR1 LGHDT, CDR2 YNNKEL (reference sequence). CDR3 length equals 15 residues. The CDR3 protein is CTSTRRLAGQETQYF. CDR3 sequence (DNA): TGTACCAGCACCCGTCGACTAGCGGGACAAGAGACCCAGTACTTC.

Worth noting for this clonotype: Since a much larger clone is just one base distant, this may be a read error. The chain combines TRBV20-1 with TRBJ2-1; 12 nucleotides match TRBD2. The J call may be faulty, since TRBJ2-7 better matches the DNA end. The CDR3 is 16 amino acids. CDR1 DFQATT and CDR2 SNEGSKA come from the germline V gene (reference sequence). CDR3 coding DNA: TGCAGTGCTGGCGGACTAGCGGGGAATTCCTACAATGAGCAGTACTTC. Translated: CSAGGLAGNSYNEQYF.

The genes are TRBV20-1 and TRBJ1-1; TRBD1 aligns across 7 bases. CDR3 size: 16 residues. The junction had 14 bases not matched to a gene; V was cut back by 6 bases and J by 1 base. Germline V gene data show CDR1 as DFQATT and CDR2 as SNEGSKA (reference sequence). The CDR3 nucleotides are TGCAGTGCCGCCCATGAACAGGGGACAACGAACACTGAAGCTTTCTTT. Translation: CSAAHEQGTTNTEAFF.

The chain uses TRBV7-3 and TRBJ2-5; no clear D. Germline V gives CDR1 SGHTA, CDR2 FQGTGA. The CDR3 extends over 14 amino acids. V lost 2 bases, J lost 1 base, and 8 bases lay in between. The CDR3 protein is CASSLVETQETQYF. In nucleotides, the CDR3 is TGTGCCAGCAGCTTAGTCGAGACCCAAGAGACCCAGTACTTC.

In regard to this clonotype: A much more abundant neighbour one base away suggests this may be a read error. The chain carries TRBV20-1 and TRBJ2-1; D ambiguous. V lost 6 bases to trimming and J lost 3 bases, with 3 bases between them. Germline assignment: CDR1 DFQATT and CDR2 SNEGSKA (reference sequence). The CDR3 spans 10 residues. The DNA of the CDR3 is TGCAGTGCGAACTACAATGAGCAGTTCTTC. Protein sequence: CSANYNEQFF.

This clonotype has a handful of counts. The CDR3 nucleotides are TGCGCCAGCAGCCAAACTAGCGGGGGGGCCTACGAGCAGTACTTC. Its protein product is CASSQTSGGAYEQYF. J is TRBJ2-5 and V is TRBV4-3; the match to TRBD2 covers 13 bases. Matching the DNA end better, TRBJ2-7 makes the J call doubtful. This CDR3 contains 15 residues. Germline CDR1 LGHNA, CDR2 YSLEER.

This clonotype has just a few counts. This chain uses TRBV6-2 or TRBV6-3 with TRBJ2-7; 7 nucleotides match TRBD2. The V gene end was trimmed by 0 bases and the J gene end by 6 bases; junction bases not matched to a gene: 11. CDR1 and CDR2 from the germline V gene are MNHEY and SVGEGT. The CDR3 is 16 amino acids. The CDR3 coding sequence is TGTGCCAGCAGTTACTCAAGTCCTAGCGGAGTATCCGAGCAGTACTTC. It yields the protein CASSYSSPSGVSEQYF.

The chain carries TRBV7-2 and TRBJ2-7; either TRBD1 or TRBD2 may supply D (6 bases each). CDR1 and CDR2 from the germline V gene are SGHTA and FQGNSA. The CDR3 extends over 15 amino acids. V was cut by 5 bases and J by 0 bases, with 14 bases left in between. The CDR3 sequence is CASSPGARGSYEQYF. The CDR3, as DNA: TGTGCCAGCAGCCCGGGAGCCAGGGGCTCCTACGAGCAGTACTTC.

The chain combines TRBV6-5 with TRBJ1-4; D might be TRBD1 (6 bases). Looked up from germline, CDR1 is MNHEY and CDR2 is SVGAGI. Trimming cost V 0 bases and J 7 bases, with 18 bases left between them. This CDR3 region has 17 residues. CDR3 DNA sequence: TGTGCCAGCAGTTACTCGACCGTGGCAGGGGCTCCTGAAAAACTGTTTTTT. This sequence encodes CASSYSTVAGAPEKLFF.

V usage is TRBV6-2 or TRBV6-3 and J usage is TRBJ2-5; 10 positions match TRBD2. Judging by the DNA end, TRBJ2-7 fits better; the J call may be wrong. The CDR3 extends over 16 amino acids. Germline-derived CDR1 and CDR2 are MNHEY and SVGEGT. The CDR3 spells CASSDWASGSSYEQYF. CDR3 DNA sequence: TGTGCCAGCAGTGACTGGGCTAGCGGGAGTTCTTACGAGCAGTACTTC.

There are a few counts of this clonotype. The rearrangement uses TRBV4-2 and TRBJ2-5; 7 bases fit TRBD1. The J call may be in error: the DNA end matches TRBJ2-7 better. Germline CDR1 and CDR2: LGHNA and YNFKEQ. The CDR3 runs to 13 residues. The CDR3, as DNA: TGTGCCAGCAGCCGAATGGGACAGTCCGAGCAGTACTTC. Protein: CASSRMGQSEQYF.